Listed below are T cell receptor beta chains from one sample, sequenced in a study of cytomegalovirus exposure and HLA in healthy donors. The method was immunoSEQ multiplex PCR; TCRdb's version includes in-frame clones alone and lacks a portion of them. Of 100,000 to 150,000 clones listed, roughly 83% are singletons. Sequenced material: PBMCs. The origin of the receptors is a man between 18 and 29 years old in good health and CMV-seropositive. CDR3s leave out the opening cysteine and the closing phenylalanine or tryptophan. The order of the fields is clone size, J gene, V gene, CDR3 protein. Clone sizes are given selectively: once, few, many, or a class where the clone is expanded.

clone size: once
J gene: TRBJ2-1
V gene: TRBV19
CDR3 protein: ASSSQRGPSGNEQF

clone size: -
J gene: TRBJ1-1
V gene: TRBV25-1
CDR3 protein: ASSELGEGEAF

clone size: few
J gene: TRBJ1-1
V gene: TRBV19
CDR3 protein: ASSMWDRGNTEAF

clone size: -
J gene: TRBJ2-7
V gene: TRBV27
CDR3 protein: ASSSLQGTPYEQY

clone size: -
J gene: TRBJ2-3
V gene: TRBV30
CDR3 protein: AWSVLSNTQY

clone size: -
J gene: TRBJ2-1
V gene: TRBV14
CDR3 protein: ASSQEREQF

clone size: once
J gene: TRBJ1-3
V gene: TRBV19
CDR3 protein: ASSNGGVGNTIY

clone size: -
J gene: TRBJ2-2
V gene: TRBV6-1
CDR3 protein: ASSLGQVGTGELF

clone size: -
J gene: TRBJ1-3
V gene: TRBV11-2
CDR3 protein: ASSRNQGASAGNTIY

clone size: -
J gene: TRBJ2-3
V gene: TRBV30
CDR3 protein: AWSSGSGGDTQY

clone size: -
J gene: TRBJ1-4
V gene: TRBV11-2
CDR3 protein: ASSLDIRVRNEKLF

clone size: -
J gene: TRBJ1-4
V gene: TRBV19
CDR3 protein: ASSQGGTNEKLF

clone size: -
J gene: TRBJ1-4
V gene: TRBV9
CDR3 protein: ASSVGDSYNEKLF

clone size: -
J gene: TRBJ1-1
V gene: TRBV5-1
CDR3 protein: ASSSQELQGTEAF

clone size: -
J gene: TRBJ1-1
V gene: TRBV7-9
CDR3 protein: ASSTTGLLGTEAF

clone size: -
J gene: TRBJ1-1
V gene: TRBV9
CDR3 protein: ASSVGTNTEAF

clone size: -
J gene: TRBJ1-6
V gene: TRBV4-2
CDR3 protein: ASSQSSPGGSPLH

clone size: once
J gene: -
V gene: TRBV29-1
CDR3 protein: SVEDGLGRNYEQY

clone size: -
J gene: TRBJ2-1
V gene: TRBV5-1
CDR3 protein: ASRPGQGLYEQF

clone size: once
J gene: TRBJ2-3
V gene: TRBV6-1
CDR3 protein: ASRGGTDTQY

clone size: -
J gene: TRBJ1-1
V gene: TRBV28
CDR3 protein: ASSPQGVGNTEAF

clone size: -
J gene: TRBJ2-5
V gene: TRBV18
CDR3 protein: ASSPPRGAEETQY

clone size: -
J gene: TRBJ1-1
V gene: TRBV28
CDR3 protein: ASSPGGGSAGAF

clone size: -
J gene: TRBJ1-2
V gene: TRBV28
CDR3 protein: ASSSVTGTGGFNSVFYT

clone size: -
J gene: TRBJ2-1
V gene: TRBV6-6
CDR3 protein: ASSYVAGYYNEQF

clone size: -
J gene: TRBJ2-3
V gene: TRBV6-1
CDR3 protein: ASRTRDSKNTQY

clone size: -
J gene: TRBJ1-2
V gene: TRBV11-1
CDR3 protein: ASSLREAYGYT

clone size: -
J gene: TRBJ1-5
V gene: TRBV2
CDR3 protein: ASSDGGDQPQH

clone size: -
J gene: TRBJ2-3
V gene: TRBV19
CDR3 protein: ASKYGGGTTDTQY

clone size: -
J gene: TRBJ2-2
V gene: TRBV7-3
CDR3 protein: ASSSRDSNTGELF

clone size: -
J gene: TRBJ2-3
V gene: TRBV5-6
CDR3 protein: ASSPPRLAGTDTQY

clone size: -
J gene: TRBJ2-7
V gene: TRBV11-2
CDR3 protein: ASSTRTGDSHEQY

clone size: -
J gene: TRBJ2-3
V gene: TRBV9
CDR3 protein: ASSVGGTDTQY

clone size: -
J gene: TRBJ2-7
V gene: TRBV13
CDR3 protein: ASSPRTHSYEQY

clone size: -
J gene: TRBJ2-7
V gene: TRBV2
CDR3 protein: ASDRSPSISSYEQY

clone size: -
J gene: TRBJ2-3
V gene: TRBV6-1
CDR3 protein: ASSAWTRGTDTQY

clone size: few
J gene: TRBJ1-1
V gene: TRBV7-3
CDR3 protein: ASSLGTGAGGTEAF

clone size: once
J gene: TRBJ2-1
V gene: TRBV19
CDR3 protein: ASSISAAGVNEQF

clone size: -
J gene: TRBJ2-7
V gene: TRBV30
CDR3 protein: AWSGTAYEQY

clone size: -
J gene: TRBJ2-3
V gene: TRBV5-1
CDR3 protein: ASSPRYEGTDTQY

clone size: -
J gene: TRBJ1-2
V gene: TRBV5-5
CDR3 protein: ASKLEGGAYGYT

clone size: -
J gene: TRBJ2-2
V gene: TRBV9
CDR3 protein: ASSTSRTGRVGELF

clone size: -
J gene: TRBJ2-1
V gene: TRBV9
CDR3 protein: ASSAGDSAYNEQF

clone size: -
J gene: TRBJ2-3
V gene: TRBV18
CDR3 protein: ASSPRVLTGTAPDTQY

clone size: -
J gene: TRBJ2-5
V gene: TRBV7-9
CDR3 protein: SSTSGWETQY

clone size: once
J gene: TRBJ1-4
V gene: TRBV9
CDR3 protein: ASSETVGQGGAEKLF

clone size: -
J gene: TRBJ1-5
V gene: TRBV5-8
CDR3 protein: ASSYGQGKGSNQPQH

clone size: few
J gene: TRBJ1-5
V gene: TRBV6-1
CDR3 protein: ASRRQGLNQPQH

clone size: -
J gene: TRBJ1-2
V gene: TRBV7-9
CDR3 protein: ASSLGWVDRNYGYT

clone size: few
J gene: TRBJ2-4
V gene: TRBV5-6
CDR3 protein: ASSLAGNIQY

clone size: -
J gene: TRBJ1-3
V gene: TRBV4-1
CDR3 protein: ASSRRPGGPEDTIY

clone size: -
J gene: TRBJ1-1
V gene: TRBV7-6
CDR3 protein: ASSPMEGATEAF

clone size: -
J gene: TRBJ1-1
V gene: TRBV28
CDR3 protein: ASSLLWDWAF

clone size: few
J gene: TRBJ2-3
V gene: TRBV27
CDR3 protein: ASSFAWASTDTQY

clone size: -
J gene: TRBJ2-2
V gene: TRBV27
CDR3 protein: ASTTMGGTGDFSNTGELF